One sample yielded the 23 T cell receptor beta chains listed below, sequenced in a study of blood T cell repertoires in COVID-19. TCRdb keeps only in-frame clones here, not all; method: immunoSEQ multiplex PCR. This repertoire shows about 99,000 clones, 79% found once; its top ten account for roughly 20%. Sequencing was done on a sample of peripheral blood. Every receptor here comes from a woman older than 75 with active or convalescent COVID-19.

The chain carries TRBV6-8 and TRBJ2-7, with 7 bases matching TRBD1. Looked up from germline, CDR1 is MNHGY and CDR2 is SAAAGT. The ends lost 3 bases at V and 5 bases at J; junction bases unmatched: 7. The CDR3 covers 14 residues. The CDR3, as DNA: TGTGCCAGCAGTTATGAGGGGGCCTGGGACGAGCAGTACTTC. It codes for CASSYEGAWDEQYF.

This clone was counted once. This chain uses TRBV5-1 with TRBJ2-7, with D perhaps TRBD1 (5 bases). V was cut by 2 bases and J by 4 bases, with 13 bases left in between. The CDR3 sequence is 14 residues long. Germline loops: CDR1 SGHRS, CDR2 YFSETQ. CDR3 nucleotides: TGCGCCAGCAGCTTCCCAGACAGAGAGTACGAGCAGTACTTC. It encodes CASSFPDREYEQYF.

The chain combines TRBV6-2 or TRBV6-3 with TRBJ1-5; 7 bases map to TRBD1. This CDR3 contains 15 residues. Trimming cost V 6 bases and J 4 bases; bases outside gene matches: 9. CDR1 is MNHEY, CDR2 SVGEGT, per germline. The CDR3 spells CASSLSGQENQPQHF. The DNA of the CDR3 is TGTGCCAGCAGCCTCTCCGGACAGGAAAATCAGCCCCAGCATTTT.

J is TRBJ2-3 and V is TRBV27; TRBD2 agrees at 12 bases. Germline V CDR1 and CDR2: MNHEY, SMNVEV (reference sequence). V lost 6 bases to trimming and J lost 3 bases; unmatched junction nucleotides: 4. The CDR3 runs to 15 residues. The CDR3 reads CASRRTSGTTDTQYF. The CDR3 coding sequence is TGTGCCAGCAGGAGGACTAGCGGGACGACAGATACGCAGTATTTT.

The chain carries TRBV6-5 and TRBJ2-5; D possibly corresponds to TRBD2 (5 bases). The CDR3 contains 13 residues. CDR1 and CDR2 (germline): MNHEY, SVGAGI. V was trimmed by 6 bases and J by 5 bases, leaving 13 bases between them. The DNA of the CDR3 is TGTGCCAGCAGGAGAACTAGAGTTGAGACCCAGTACTTC. The encoded protein is CASRRTRVETQYF.

This clone was counted between two and nine times. The V gene is TRBV10-3, the J gene TRBJ2-7, with 7 bases matching TRBD1. V gave up 4 bases and J gave up 10 bases; unmatched junction bases: 4. The CDR3 extends over 11 amino acids. CDR1 and CDR2 (germline): ENHRY, SYGVKD. CDR3 bases: TGTGCCATCAGTGGGACAGGCGACCAGTACTTC. Protein: CAISGTGDQYF.

This chain links TRBV29-1 with TRBJ2-7; maybe TRBD1 (5 bases). The CDR3 runs to 12 residues. Trimming removed 4 bases from V and 1 base from J, with 8 bases in between. Germline lookup yields CDR1 SQVTM and CDR2 ANQGSEA. For the CDR3, the DNA is TGCAGCGTTGCGAAGGGGTCCTACGAGCAGTACTTC. Its protein product is CSVAKGSYEQYF.

J is TRBJ2-7 and V is TRBV4-3; the match to TRBD1 covers 8 bases. Germline CDR1 LGHNA, CDR2 YSLEER. The junction had 7 bases not matched to a gene; V was cut back by 3 bases and J by 3 bases. This CDR3 has 15 residues. The CDR3 sequence: CASSQSQGAFYEQYF. The CDR3 DNA is TGCGCCAGCAGCCAGTCGCAGGGGGCATTCTACGAGCAGTACTTC.

The chain couples TRBV20-1 to TRBJ2-5; D perhaps matches TRBD1 (5 bases). Trimming left V 3 bases short and J 4 bases short, with 12 bases between. The CDR3 extends over 13 amino acids. Per germline, CDR1 DFQATT and CDR2 SNEGSKA (reference sequence). CDR3: CSASLGVPETQYF. CDR3 in DNA: TGCAGTGCTAGTTTAGGGGTACCAGAGACCCAGTACTTC.

J is TRBJ1-1 and V is TRBV12-3 or TRBV12-4; TRBD1 aligns across 8 bases. Trimming at V came to 5 bases and at J to 9 bases, leaving 5 bases not matched to a gene. CDR3 length: 12 residues. The CDR3 region is CASSPQGAKAFF. The CDR3 DNA sequence: TGTGCCAGCAGTCCCCAGGGGGCCAAAGCTTTCTTT.

With respect to this clone: A read error may account for a junction end that differs from germline. The rearrangement links TRBV6-4 to TRBJ2-3, with D hard to call. This CDR3 has 13 amino acids. Germline V gives CDR1 MRHNA, CDR2 SNTAGT. CDR3 in amino acids: CASSDNTKAPTIF. As DNA, the CDR3 is TGTGCCAGCAGTGATAACACAAAGGCGCCGACAATATTT.

This clone was picked up a small number of times. V is TRBV29-1 and J is TRBJ1-1; D remains unclear. Trimming shortened V by 7 bases and J by 1 base, and 13 bases separated the two germline ends. Germline lookup yields CDR1 SQVTM and CDR2 ANQGSEA. The CDR3 spans 13 residues. Here the CDR3 reads CSAGGVPNTEAFF. The CDR3 DNA reads as TGCAGCGCCGGAGGAGTGCCGAACACTGAAGCTTTCTTT.

The genes are TRBV27 and TRBJ2-7, with D perhaps matching TRBD2 (7 bases). V lost 8 bases to trimming and J lost 2 bases, with 19 bases between them. Germline V lookup: CDR1 MNHEY, CDR2 SMNVEV (reference sequence). The CDR3 length is 15 residues. CDR3: CASARGASGAYEQYF. DNA for the CDR3: TGTGCCAGCGCCCGGGGGGCTAGCGGCGCCTACGAGCAGTACTTC.

This clone was observed a handful of times. The chain has TRBV10-2 and TRBJ2-7; 11 bases are a match to TRBD2. After removal of 8 bases from V and 4 bases from J, the junction contained 13 bases not matched to a gene. Germline V CDR1 and CDR2: WSHSY, SAAADI. The CDR3 totals 16 residues. CDR3 protein: CASRWTLAGGKYEQYF. CDR3 nucleotides: TGCGCCAGCCGGTGGACCTTAGCGGGAGGGAAGTACGAGCAGTACTTC.

V usage is TRBV5-1 and J usage is TRBJ2-7, with a weak D call TRBD1 (6 bases). The germline V gene has CDR1 SGHRS and CDR2 YFSETQ. V lost 2 bases and J 3 bases, leaving 9 bases between the germline ends. The CDR3 length is 13 residues. The CDR3 here is CASSFDRNYEQYF. CDR3 DNA sequence: TGCGCCAGCAGCTTCGACAGGAACTACGAGCAGTACTTC.

This clone has only a few counts. The chain uses TRBV6-2 or TRBV6-3 and TRBJ2-7, with D perhaps matching TRBD1 (6 bases). CDR3 length: 15 residues. V shed 7 bases and J shed 3 bases, with 19 bases lying between them. Germline V gene sequence: CDR1 MNHEY, CDR2 SVGEGT. Here the CDR3 reads CASTPRQGRGYEQYF. In DNA, the CDR3 is TGTGCCAGCACCCCCCGTCAGGGGCGAGGCTACGAGCAGTACTTC.

This sequence joins TRBV6-2 or TRBV6-3 and TRBJ1-5; no clear D gene. CDR3 size: 17 residues. Looked up from germline, CDR1 is MNHEY and CDR2 is SVGEGT. V was clipped by 3 bases and J by 0 bases, with 15 bases between them. This chain's CDR3 is CASSYPVWAISNQPQHF. The CDR3 nucleotides are TGTGCCAGCAGTTATCCTGTCTGGGCTATTAGCAATCAGCCCCAGCATTTT.

This clone was found once. The chain combines TRBV11-2 with TRBJ2-1; 11 bases map to TRBD1. V shed 6 bases, J shed 5 bases, and the junction held 6 bases outside the gene matches. The CDR3 sequence is 15 residues long. Per germline, CDR1 SGHAT and CDR2 FQNNGV. The CDR3 reads CASRNRDRGDNEQFF. The CDR3 DNA sequence: TGTGCCAGCAGAAACCGGGACAGGGGGGACAATGAGCAGTTCTTC.

CDR3 in DNA: TGTGCCAGCAGTCCTCAGTATACCAATCAGCCCCAGCATTTT. This translates into CASSPQYTNQPQHF. This sequence joins TRBV27 and TRBJ1-5; no reliable D call. V was cut by 5 bases and J by 3 bases, with 11 bases left in between. Germline-derived CDR1 and CDR2 are MNHEY and SMNVEV (reference sequence). The CDR3 consists of 14 residues.

Here the CDR3 reads CASSIGSADYGYTF. The CDR3 bases are TGTGCCAGTAGTATAGGTTCGGCGGACTATGGCTACACCTTC. The chain carries TRBV19 and TRBJ1-2; D is unresolved. The germline V gene encodes CDR1 LNHDA and CDR2 SQIVND (reference sequence). There are 14 residues in the CDR3. V lost 1 base to trimming and J lost 3 bases, with 9 bases between them.

V gene TRBV11-3 combines with J gene TRBJ1-2; D ambiguous. Germline loops: CDR1 SGHNT, CDR2 YENEEA. The V end was cut by 2 bases, the J end by 4 bases, with 8 bases between. This CDR3 has 13 amino acids. The CDR3 bases are TGTGCCAGCAGCTTACAGGCTGTCTATGGCTACACCTTC. This gives the protein CASSLQAVYGYTF.

CDR3 region: CAISEGTKETQYF. CDR3 nucleotides: TGTGCCATCAGTGAGGGGACTAAAGAGACCCAGTACTTC. The chain links TRBV10-3 to TRBJ2-5; TRBD2 agrees at 7 bases. The CDR3 loop spans 13 amino acids. Germline V lookup: CDR1 ENHRY, CDR2 SYGVKD. V trimming: 2 bases; J trimming: 3 bases; junction bases outside the gene matches: 0.

This clone was found a few times. The rearrangement joins TRBV7-6 to TRBJ1-1; TRBD1 agrees at 7 bases. CDR3 length equals 16 residues. J lost 1 base, V lost 0 bases, and 5 bases had no gene match. The germline CDR1 and CDR2 sequences are SGHVS and FNYEAQ. CDR3 in amino acids: CASSLATGQQNTEAFF. The CDR3 region has the DNA TGTGCCAGCAGCTTAGCGACGGGACAGCAGAACACTGAAGCTTTCTTT.